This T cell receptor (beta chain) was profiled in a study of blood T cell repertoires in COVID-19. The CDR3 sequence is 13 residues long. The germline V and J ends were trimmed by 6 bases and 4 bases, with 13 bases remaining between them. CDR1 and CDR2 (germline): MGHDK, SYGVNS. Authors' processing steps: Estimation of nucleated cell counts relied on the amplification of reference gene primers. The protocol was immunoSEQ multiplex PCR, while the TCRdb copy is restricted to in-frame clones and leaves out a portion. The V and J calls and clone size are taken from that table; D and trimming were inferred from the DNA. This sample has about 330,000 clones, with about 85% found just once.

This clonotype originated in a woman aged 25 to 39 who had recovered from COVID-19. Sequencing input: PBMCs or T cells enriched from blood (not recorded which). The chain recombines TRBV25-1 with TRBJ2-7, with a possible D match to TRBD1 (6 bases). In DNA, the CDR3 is TGTGCCAGCAGCCCCGGGACAAGATACGAGCAGTACTTC. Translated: CASSPGTRYEQYF.